This T cell receptor (beta chain) was recovered during a study of blood T cell repertoires in COVID-19. Study-wide background: T cells, B-cell-depleted T cells, or PBMCs supplied cDNA or gDNA.

The method was immunoSEQ multiplex PCR; TCRdb's version includes in-frame clones alone and lacks a portion of them. The sample carries 200,000 to 250,000 clones, 65% to 90% recorded once. CDR1 SEHNR and CDR2 FQNEAQ come from the germline V gene (reference sequence). This CDR3 is built from 13 residues. Trimming pared 3 bases from V and 3 bases from J, leaving 8 bases between. The chain uses TRBV7-9 and TRBJ1-1; D may be TRBD1 (6 bases). The source of this sequence is a woman between 35 and 50 years old who had recovered from COVID-19. Specimen: peripheral blood. This chain's CDR3 is CASSFGQYTEAFF. The CDR3 coding sequence is TGTGCCAGCAGCTTCGGACAGTACACTGAAGCTTTCTTT.